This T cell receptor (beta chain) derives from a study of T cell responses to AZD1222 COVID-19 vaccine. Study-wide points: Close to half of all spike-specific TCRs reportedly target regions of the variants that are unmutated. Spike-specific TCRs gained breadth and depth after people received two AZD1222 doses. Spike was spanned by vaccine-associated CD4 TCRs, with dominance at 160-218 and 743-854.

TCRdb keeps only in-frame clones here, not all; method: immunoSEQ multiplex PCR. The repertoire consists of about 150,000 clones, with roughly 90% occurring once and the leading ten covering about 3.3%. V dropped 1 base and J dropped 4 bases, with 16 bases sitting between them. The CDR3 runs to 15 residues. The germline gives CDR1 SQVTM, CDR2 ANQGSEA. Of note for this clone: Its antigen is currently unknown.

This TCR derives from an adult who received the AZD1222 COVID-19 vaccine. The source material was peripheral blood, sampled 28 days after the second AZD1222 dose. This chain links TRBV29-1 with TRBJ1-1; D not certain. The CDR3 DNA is TGCAGCGTTGAAGGGAGGATGGAGGGAGGCACTGAAGCTTTCTTT. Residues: CSVEGRMEGGTEAFF.